These 18 T cell receptor beta chains were sequenced from one sample in a study of PD-1 blockade in mismatch repair-deficient tumors. Sequencing was performed with immunoSEQ multiplex PCR; in TCRdb, only in-frame clones are kept and a portion is missing. This sample yields 120,000 or so clones, of which 70% to 90% are seen a single time; about 13% belongs to the top ten. This specimen was peripheral blood, taken 44 weeks after starting pembrolizumab. All receptors come from an adult with mismatch repair-deficient cancer.

This clone was found a few times. The chain couples TRBV11-2 to TRBJ2-7; 10 nucleotides agree with TRBD1. This CDR3 spans 15 amino acids. J was trimmed by 5 bases and V by 5 bases; bases with no gene match: 9. CDR1 is SGHAT, CDR2 FQNNGV, per germline. The CDR3 DNA reads as TGTGCCAGCAGCCCGATCGGACAGGGGGGCGACGAGCAGTACTTC. Translated: CASSPIGQGGDEQYF.

J is TRBJ1-2 and V is TRBV30; D is ambiguous. CDR3 length equals 12 residues. The germline V gene has CDR1 GTSNPN and CDR2 SVGIG (reference sequence). Trimming stripped 1 base from V and 8 bases from J, with 11 bases between. The CDR3 nucleotides read TGTGCCTGGAGTGAGTCTGACCGGGGCTACACCTTC. The encoded protein is CAWSESDRGYTF.

This sequence joins TRBV19 and TRBJ1-1; 7 positions agree with TRBD1. Germline V gives CDR1 LNHDA, CDR2 SQIVND (reference sequence). The length of the CDR3 is 13 residues. V shed 6 bases and J 4 bases; nucleotides not matched to a gene: 5. CDR3 residues: CASSMTGSTEAFF. The CDR3 DNA reads TGTGCCAGTAGCATGACAGGGTCCACTGAAGCTTTCTTT.

This chain links TRBV6-6 with TRBJ2-2; D not certain. From germline, CDR1 is MNHNY and CDR2 SVGAGI (reference sequence). CDR3 length: 16 amino acids. The ends were cut back, 6 bases at V and 0 bases at J, with 14 bases in the middle. The CDR3 protein is CASSLPRITNTGELFF. CDR3 sequence (DNA): TGTGCCAGCAGCCTACCCCGGATCACGAACACCGGGGAGCTGTTTTTT.

The rearrangement uses TRBV11-3 and TRBJ2-3; D is unclear. V lost 0 bases and J 1 base, leaving 5 bases between the germline ends. The CDR3 extends over 14 amino acids. Per the germline V gene, CDR1 is SGHNT and CDR2 is YENEEA. CDR3 loop: CASSLDPRTDTQYF. The CDR3 DNA reads as TGTGCCAGCAGCTTAGATCCCCGCACAGATACGCAGTATTTT.

V gene TRBV6-1 combines with J gene TRBJ1-2; 9 bases match TRBD1. Losses at the gene ends were 4 bases for V and 7 bases for J; bases not matched to a gene: 1. This CDR3 spans 12 amino acids. The germline V gene has CDR1 MNHNS and CDR2 SASEGT. CDR3 sequence: CASSGTGVGYTF. In DNA form, the CDR3 reads TGTGCCAGCAGTGGGACAGGGGTTGGCTACACCTTC.

This chain uses TRBV30 with TRBJ2-7; TRBD2 aligns across 12 bases. In germline, CDR1 is GTSNPN, CDR2 SVGIG (reference sequence). The CDR3 is 18 amino acids. J lost 4 bases, V lost 3 bases, and 16 bases had no gene match. CDR3 protein: CAWRGPSGRAVGGYEQYF. CDR3 bases: TGTGCCTGGAGGGGACCTAGCGGGAGGGCCGTAGGGGGGTACGAGCAGTACTTC.

This chain uses TRBV4-2 with TRBJ2-7; 8 nucleotides match TRBD1. CDR1 is LGHNA and CDR2 is YNFKEQ in the germline V gene. This CDR3 contains 14 residues. Trimming removed 4 bases from V and 3 bases from J; junction bases left unmatched: 5. The CDR3 here is CASSRPGQDYEQYF. DNA for the CDR3: TGTGCCAGCAGCCGTCCGGGACAGGACTACGAGCAGTACTTC.

This chain joins TRBV6-5 and TRBJ1-1; D gene ambiguous. V lost 2 bases to trimming and J lost 3 bases, with 13 bases between them. The CDR3 runs 15 residues. Germline-derived CDR1 and CDR2 are MNHEY and SVGAGI. The CDR3 region is CASSYTGRLDTEAFF. The DNA for the CDR3 is TGTGCCAGCAGTTACACCGGACGGTTAGACACTGAAGCTTTCTTT.

Only a few counts were recorded for this clone. The V gene is TRBV5-4, the J gene TRBJ2-7; 8 nucleotides match TRBD1. The CDR3 runs 14 residues. V lost 2 bases to trimming and J lost 2 bases; unmatched junction nucleotides: 3. Germline V gene data show CDR1 as SGHNT and CDR2 as YYREEE (reference sequence). The chain's CDR3 is CASSFRDRTYEQYF. In DNA, the CDR3 is TGTGCCAGCAGCTTCCGGGACAGGACCTACGAGCAGTACTTC.

This chain links TRBV6-5 with TRBJ2-7; D might be TRBD1 (5 bases). V gave up 7 bases and J gave up 3 bases, with 19 bases separating them. The germline V gene encodes CDR1 MNHEY and CDR2 SVGAGI. CDR3 size: 15 residues. The CDR3 DNA is TGTGCCAGCAAGGAGAACCGGACACCATTCTACGAGCAGTACTTC. As protein: CASKENRTPFYEQYF.

In DNA form, the CDR3 reads TGCGCCAGCAGCCAAGATACCGGGACGTTGAACACCGGGGAGCTGTTTTTT. Its translation: CASSQDTGTLNTGELFF. The chain has TRBV4-3 and TRBJ2-2, with D possibly called TRBD1 or TRBD2 (5 bases each). The V gene lost 0 bases and the J gene lost 1 base, with 12 bases spanning the gap. Per the germline V gene, CDR1 is LGHNA and CDR2 is YSLEER. This CDR3 spans 17 amino acids.

This chain uses TRBV27 with TRBJ1-1, with D hard to call. Per the germline V gene, CDR1 is MNHEY and CDR2 is SMNVEV (reference sequence). Trimming cost V 5 bases and J 1 base, with 17 bases left between them. The CDR3 has 16 amino acids. The CDR3 nucleotides are TGTGCCAGCAGTCATAACTCGAGATTGGGGAACACTGAAGCTTTCTTT. Amino acids: CASSHNSRLGNTEAFF.

V usage is TRBV27 and J usage is TRBJ2-6; D is unresolved. Germline V CDR1 and CDR2: MNHEY, SMNVEV (reference sequence). The CDR3 has 16 residues. Trimming cost V 8 bases and J 0 bases, with 14 bases left between them. The CDR3 DNA follows: TGTGCCAGCCGGATGGGCGGCAGCTCTGGGGCCAACGTCCTGACTTTC. As protein: CASRMGGSSGANVLTF.

This chain joins TRBV7-9 and TRBJ1-3, with D possibly being TRBD1 (5 bases). CDR3 size: 17 residues. V shed 5 bases and J shed 1 base, with 18 bases lying between them. Germline CDR1 and CDR2: SEHNR and FQNEAQ (reference sequence). DNA for the CDR3: TGTGCCAGCAGCATAAGAACGGGGGGACTTTCTGGAAACACCATATATTTT. It translates to CASSIRTGGLSGNTIYF.

The sample holds one count of this clone. The chain employs TRBV5-6 and TRBJ1-1; D is ambiguous. The CDR3 spans 15 residues. V was trimmed by 1 base and J by 0 bases, leaving 10 bases between them. Germline CDR1 and CDR2: SGHDT and YYEEEE. The CDR3 DNA sequence: TGTGCCAGCAGCTTGACGCTACTTTTGAACACTGAAGCTTTCTTT. Translating gives CASSLTLLLNTEAFF.

The gene calls are TRBV11-3 and TRBJ2-1; D may be TRBD1 or TRBD2 (6 bases each). Germline CDR1 is SGHNT and CDR2 is YENEEA. The CDR3 runs 13 residues. Deletions cut 4 bases from V and 13 bases from J, with 17 bases between. As DNA, the CDR3 is TGTGCCAGCAGCTCGTTCCAGGGGAGGATACAGTTCTTC. Its protein is CASSSFQGRIQFF.

This clone was detected only once. The V and J genes are TRBV19 and TRBJ2-6; D may be TRBD1 or TRBD2 (5 bases each). V gave up 7 bases and J gave up 0 bases, with 22 bases separating them. Looked up from germline, CDR1 is LNHDA and CDR2 is SQIVND (reference sequence). The CDR3 totals 19 residues. Written as DNA, the CDR3 is TGTGCCAGTAAGCGGTTCCGGGACGACCTAACCTCTGGGGCCAACGTCCTGACTTTC. Translating it yields CASKRFRDDLTSGANVLTF. Full variable domain (remainder filled in from reference TRBV19 and TRBJ2-6): DGGITQSPKYLFRKEGQNVTLSCEQNLNHDAMYWYRQDPGQGLRLIYYSQIVNDFQKGDIAEGYSVSREKKESFPLTVTSAQKNPTAFYLCASKRFRDDLTSGANVLTFGAGSRLTVL.